This T cell receptor (beta chain) is drawn from a study of T cell responses to AZD1222 COVID-19 vaccine. Findings of the study overall: Only a handful of people who got AZD1222 tested seropositive at baseline.

The ends were cut back, 7 bases at V and 2 bases at J, with 8 bases in the middle. The CDR3 has 12 residues. To note about this clone: Its antigen remains unidentified.

Sequenced by immunoSEQ multiplex PCR; TCRdb stores in-frame clones only, minus some. The table includes under 110,000 clones, around 87% detected once. The sequence derives from an adult who received the AZD1222 COVID-19 vaccine. The specimen was peripheral blood, collected 28 days after the second AZD1222 dose. V usage is TRBV12-3 or TRBV12-4 and J usage is TRBJ1-1, with unresolved D. CDR3 loop: CASKEGNTEAFF. The CDR3 nucleotides read TGTGCCAGCAAGGAGGGTAACACTGAAGCTTTCTTT.